Reported below is one TCR beta chain. The CDR3 covers 18 residues. Germline values: CDR1 LNHDA, CDR2 SQIVND (reference sequence). V lost 4 bases and J 1 base, leaving 21 bases between the germline ends. Per the study methods: Reference gene primer amplification yielded estimated nucleated cell counts. This table comes from immunoSEQ multiplex PCR, and its TCRdb copy is limited to in-frame clones, with some not included. D and trimming come from the DNA, and the V and J calls and clone size come from that table. The table has some 70,000 clones, roughly 79% seen once. The sample comes from a study of blood T cell repertoires in COVID-19. Study-level information: COVID-19 samples collected from the United States, Italy and Spain covered acute and convalescent phases. PBMCs, B-cell-depleted T cells, or T cells provided the cDNA or gDNA that made up the material.

This TCR derives from a woman in her 70s with acute or convalescent COVID-19. The chain joins TRBV19 to TRBJ2-3, with D tentatively TRBD2 (5 bases). Material: peripheral blood. The CDR3: CASSTLTQRRGRTDTQYF. DNA for the CDR3: TGTGCCAGTAGTACCCTAACACAGAGACGGGGTCGCACAGATACGCAGTATTTT.